This T cell receptor beta chain was observed in a study of OX40 agonist ivuxolimab in advanced cancers. Study-level points and caveats: At 0.1 to 3.0 mg/kg, CD4+ and CD8+ blood T cells expanded clonally by week 6.

Comment on this clone: Its antigen is still unknown.

Method: immunoSEQ multiplex PCR; TCRdb's copy keeps in-frame clones and lacks some. This sample has 70,000 to 80,000 clones; around nine tenths occur once, and the top ten carry about 0.45%. CDR3 length equals 16 residues. V lost 3 bases, J lost 0 bases, and 5 bases stayed unmatched. This TCR came from an adult with an advanced solid tumor such as melanoma, head and neck, liver or kidney cancer. The chain has TRBV5-7 and TRBJ2-1; 8 bases are shared with TRBD2. TRBV5-7 is annotated as an ORF whose role is uncertain. The material was CD4+ or CD8+ T cells sorted from blood, obtained in a trial of the OX40 agonist ivuxolimab. The CDR3 loop reads CASSSTSGSSYNEQFF. The DNA for the CDR3 is TGTGCCAGCAGCTCAACTAGCGGCAGCTCCTACAATGAGCAGTTCTTC.